The entry below describes one T cell receptor beta chain. The antigen is undetermined. The data stem from a study of shared clonotypes between healthy human individuals. Study findings and constraints: Memory subsets generally showed lower estimated richness than naive subsets.

Execution of the assay was at deep level. The data were produced by immunoSEQ multiplex PCR, yet TCRdb's version contains in-frame clones alone and is incomplete. The sample yields about 960,000 clones, over 75% seen once. The CDR3 spans 12 residues. V lost 10 bases, J lost 6 bases, and 12 bases lay in between. Germline V gives CDR1 ENHRY, CDR2 SYGVKD. The rearrangement links TRBV10-3 to TRBJ2-2; the D gene is possibly TRBD2 (5 bases). Sequenced: memory CD4+ T cells sorted from blood. The subset denotes: CD45RA-negative fraction. The clonotype comes from a man younger than 35 in good health. CDR3 nucleotides: TGTGCCACTAAACTAGTCGCCGGGGAGCTGTTTTTT. The encoded protein is CATKLVAGELFF.